A selection of T cell receptor beta chains follows, all from one sample in a study of blood T cells in healthy people across ages. MiXCR, applied by TCRdb to the 5' RACE reads, yields one record per CDR3 protein. The table shows around 1,000,000 distinct CDR3 sequences, with roughly 24% occurring only once. The sample was also reused in another study, on T cells of mothers and their children.

Specimen: blood. These receptors all come from a girl aged 2 to 9 in good health. CDR3s include the opening cysteine and the closing phenylalanine or tryptophan. D genes are given only for firm matches. Clone size, where shown, is once, few, many, or a class for clones that have expanded.

clone_size	d_call	v_call	j_call	cdr3_nt	cdr3_aa
-	-	TRBV4-1	TRBJ2-1	TGCGCCAGCAGCCAAGAGAACTACCCGGGACTTCAGCAGTTCTTC	CASSQENYPGLQQFF
-	-	TRBV11-2	TRBJ2-7	TGTGCCAGCAGCTTAGATGGGAGAGGGCAAGTCTACGAGCAGTACTTC	CASSLDGRGQVYEQYF
-	TRBD1	TRBV4-3	TRBJ1-4	TGCGCCGGCAGCCAAGATGGGACAGGGAATGAAAAACTGTTTTTT	CAGSQDGTGNEKLFF
few	-	TRBV29-1	TRBJ2-7	TGCAGCGTTGAAATATCCGGACTGGCCTACGAGCAGTACTTC	CSVEISGLAYEQYF
-	-	TRBV9	TRBJ1-2	TGTGCCAGCAGCGTAGTAGAACAGCTTAACTATGGCTACACCTTC	CASSVVEQLNYGYTF
-	-	TRBV6-5	TRBJ2-5	TGTGCCAGCAGTCCTACTGGGACGAAGCAGTACTTC	CASSPTGTKQYF
few	-	TRBV3-1	TRBJ2-6	TGTGCCAGCAGCCAAGAGGCAGCCGGTTCCGTCCTGACTTTC	CASSQEAAGSVLTF
-	-	TRBV20-1	TRBJ2-1	TGCAGTGCTCCACAGTTCTCCTACAATGAGCAGTTCTTC	CSAPQFSYNEQFF
-	-	TRBV7-3	TRBJ2-3	TGTGCCAGCAGCCTCCGGTCCAAGACGCTCTCAATGAGGGCAGATACGCAGTATTTT	CASSLRSKTLSMRADTQYF
-	TRBD2	TRBV5-1	TRBJ2-5	TGCGCCAGCAGCCGCGGACTAGCGGTTGTGGAGACCCAGTACTTC	CASSRGLAVVETQYF
-	-	TRBV7-8	TRBJ2-7	TGTGCCAGCGGGGGAGATCCCTACGAGCAGTACTTC	CASGGDPYEQYF
few	-	TRBV11-2	TRBJ2-1	TGTGCCAGCCAAGGGGCAGGGGTGGTCAATGAGCAGTTCTTC	CASQGAGVVNEQFF
-	-	TRBV7-9	TRBJ2-1	TGTGCCAGCAGCTTACGTCTATCCGATGAGCAGTTCTTC	CASSLRLSDEQFF
-	TRBD1	TRBV28	TRBJ2-6	TGTGCCAGCAGAAGACAGGGCGTTGCTGGGGCCAACATCCTGACTTTC	CASRRQGVAGANILTF
-	-	TRBV5-6	TRBJ2-2	TGTGCCAGCAGCTTGTTTACCGCTCGGTACACCGGGGAGCTGTTTTTT	CASSLFTARYTGELFF
-	-	TRBV7-8	TRBJ2-2	TGTGCCAGCAGCTCGACACCTACGAACACCGGGGAGCTGTTTTTT	CASSSTPTNTGELFF
-	TRBD1	TRBV9	TRBJ2-2	TGTGCCAGCAGCGTACGGACAGGGATTGGCGGGGAGCTGTTTTTT	CASSVRTGIGGELFF
-	TRBD1	TRBV9	TRBJ2-2	TGTGCCAGCAGCCCAAACTCAGGGGGCGTCACCGGGGAGCTGTTTTTT	CASSPNSGGVTGELFF
few	TRBD1	TRBV15	TRBJ1-1	TGTGCCACCAGTGGCAGGGGGTTAGCTGAAGCTTTCTTT	CATSGRGLAEAFF
-	-	TRBV7-9	TRBJ2-5	TGCGCCCCCAGGGAGCGGAACGAAGCTTACGCCAAGAGATCGGGGCCCCAGTACTTC	CAPRERNEAYAKRSGPQYF
-	-	TRBV29-1	TRBJ2-5	TGCAGCGGGCGTTTATGGGTCGAAGAGACCCAGTACTTC	CSGRLWVEETQYF
-	-	TRBV25-1	TRBJ2-4	TGTGCCAGCAGTGGTTCAGGTTCCAAAAACATTCAGTACTTC	CASSGSGSKNIQYF
many	-	TRBV11-2	TRBJ2-1	TGTGCCAGCAGCTTATTCGATGAGCAGTTCTTC	CASSLFDEQFF
few	-	TRBV7-9	TRBJ2-7	TGTGTCAGCTCAGCTCTTGACTCCTACGAGCAGTACTTC	CVSSALDSYEQYF
-	-	TRBV20-1	TRBJ1-4	TGCAGTGCTACGGTCGCCCAGACCGGGACACCGGCGGAAAAACTGTTTTTT	CSATVAQTGTPAEKLFF
-	-	TRBV20-1	TRBJ2-5	TGCAGTGCTCCTTACCCGGAGACCCAGTACTTC	CSAPYPETQYF
-	TRBD2	TRBV3-1	TRBJ2-7	TGTGCCAGCAGCCAAGATGTGTTCCTAGCGGGAGGGTATGGCTACGAGCAGTACTTC	CASSQDVFLAGGYGYEQYF
few	-	TRBV7-9	TRBJ2-1	TGTGCCAGCAGCTCCCGACAGGACCTCTACAATGAGCAGTTCTTC	CASSSRQDLYNEQFF
-	-	TRBV9	TRBJ2-2	TGTGCCAGCAGCGTTTATACCGGGGAGCTGTTTTTT	CASSVYTGELFF
many	-	TRBV20-1	TRBJ2-1	TGCAGTGCTAGTGGGCCAACACTTGATTCCCCCCGCAATGAGCAGTTCTTC	CSASGPTLDSPRNEQFF
-	TRBD1	TRBV29-1	TRBJ2-1	TGCAGCGTTGAAGCCCGGGACAGAAACAATGAGCAGTTCTTC	CSVEARDRNNEQFF
few	-	TRBV6-6	TRBJ2-3	TGTGCCAGCAGCCAATGGGAAGGGGGGCAAACTAGCACAGATACGCAGTATTTT	CASSQWEGGQTSTDTQYF
-	TRBD1	TRBV20-1	TRBJ1-2	TGCAGTGCTAGAGGAGTTGACAGGGAGAGGGTGAACTATGGCTACACCTTC	CSARGVDRERVNYGYTF
-	-	TRBV3-1	TRBJ2-7	TGTGCCAGCAGCCCTGAATCGGGCGAGCAGTACTTC	CASSPESGEQYF
few	-	TRBV29-1	TRBJ2-1	TGCAGCGTTTTGAGCGGAAACTCCTACAATGAGCAGTTCTTC	CSVLSGNSYNEQFF
-	TRBD1	TRBV9	TRBJ2-7	TGTGTCAGCAGCGTGGGGGACAGCTACGAGCAGTACTTC	CVSSVGDSYEQYF
-	TRBD1	TRBV4-2	TRBJ1-2	TGTGCCAGCAGCCAAGGCGTCGGGACAGGGGGTAGCTATGGCTACACCTTC	CASSQGVGTGGSYGYTF
few	TRBD2	TRBV20-1	TRBJ2-5	TGCAGTGCTGACAGAGGTTTCATGGCGGGAGGCGGTGAGACCCAGTACTTC	CSADRGFMAGGGETQYF
few	TRBD1	TRBV15	TRBJ2-5	TGTGCCACCAGCGGTCGACAGGGAAGCTCACACTTC	CATSGRQGSSHF
few	TRBD1	TRBV15	TRBJ1-4	TGTGCCACCAGCGGTGACGACAGGGGCTTTGAAAAACTGTTTTTT	CATSGDDRGFEKLFF
-	-	TRBV7-6	TRBJ2-7	TGTGCCAGCAGCCTGGAAGTTACCGACGAGCAGTACTTC	CASSLEVTDEQYF
-	-	TRBV20-1	TRBJ2-7	TGCAGTGCTCTCTCAGGGACTCCCTACGAGCAGTACTTC	CSALSGTPYEQYF
few	TRBD1	TRBV7-3	TRBJ2-5	TGTGCCAGCAGCTCCGGACAGGCTCCCCAGGGGACCCAGTACTTC	CASSSGQAPQGTQYF
few	TRBD1	TRBV14	TRBJ2-7	TGTGCCAGCAGCCTTGGGGACAGGGAATCTCGAGAGCAGTACTTC	CASSLGDRESREQYF
-	-	TRBV28	TRBJ2-7	TGTGCCAGCAGTTTAAAAACTGAGCAGTACTTC	CASSLKTEQYF
many	TRBD1	TRBV5-1	TRBJ2-2	TGCGCCAGCAGCTTTGTCCAGGGGGACACCGGGGAGCTGTTTTTT	CASSFVQGDTGELFF
few	-	TRBV20-1	TRBJ2-5	TGCAGTGCTACAGTAATGAGACCCGAAGGCCAAGAGACCCAGTACTTC	CSATVMRPEGQETQYF
many	TRBD2	TRBV6-6	TRBJ2-5	TGTGCCAGCACTCTAGCGGGCCAAGAGACCCAGTACTTC	CASTLAGQETQYF
-	-	TRBV14	TRBJ2-5	TGTGCCAGCAGCCGAATGATCCAAGAGACCCAGTACTTC	CASSRMIQETQYF
few	TRBD1	TRBV7-2	TRBJ1-1	TGTGCCAGCAGCTTACTACAGGGGGCTGAAGCTTTCTTT	CASSLLQGAEAFF
few	-	TRBV11-2	TRBJ2-1	TGTGCCAGCAGCCTTAATGCAGGACAGCGGGAGCAGTTCTTC	CASSLNAGQREQFF
-	-	TRBV4-2	TRBJ2-1	TGTGCCAGCAGCCAAGATCAGGACTACTACAATGAGCAGTTCTTC	CASSQDQDYYNEQFF
-	-	TRBV20-1	TRBJ2-1	TGCAGTGCTAGAGAAAGAGGGGGCAATGAGCAGTTCTTC	CSARERGGNEQFF
-	TRBD1	TRBV12-5	TRBJ2-5	TGTGCTAGTGGTTTGACCTCGGGACAGGACCAAGAGACCCAGTACTTC	CASGLTSGQDQETQYF
-	-	TRBV28	TRBJ1-3	TGTGCCAGCAGTTCCCACTCGCAAAACACCATATATTTT	CASSSHSQNTIYF
once	-	TRBV4-2	TRBJ2-1	TGTGCCAGCAGCCAAGTTATTTCAGGGAATGGAGAGCAGTTCTTC	CASSQVISGNGEQFF
few	-	TRBV5-1	TRBJ1-5	TGCGCCAGCAGCTTATCCAGCGGGGGCAATCAGCCCCAGCATTTT	CASSLSSGGNQPQHF
few	-	TRBV20-1	TRBJ2-7	TGCAGTGCCATTCGACAGGCAGGCTACGAGCAGTACTTC	CSAIRQAGYEQYF
few	TRBD1	TRBV7-9	TRBJ2-7	TGTGCCAGCAGCTCGGACAGGGGCGCCAAGCGGGGAGACTACGAGCAGTACTTC	CASSSDRGAKRGDYEQYF